These 20 T cell receptor beta chains share one sample of origin, sequenced in a study of shared clonotypes between healthy human individuals. Method: immunoSEQ multiplex PCR; TCRdb's copy keeps in-frame clones and lacks some. The repertoire has 2,100,000 or so clones, more than 90% of them found once; the top ten carry more than 0.1%. The specimen was naive CD4+ T cells sorted from blood. As to subset: CD45RA+ positively selected. Receptor source: a man between 18 and 29 years old in good health.

This rearrangement joins TRBV11-2 to TRBJ2-3; D remains unclear. V was pared by 5 bases and J by 1 base, with 16 bases between. This CDR3 has 16 amino acids. CDR1 and CDR2 (germline): SGHAT, FQNNGV. In DNA, the CDR3 is TGTGCCAGCAGCACCCTGCGTACGTCCCGCACAGATACGCAGTATTTT. This gives the protein CASSTLRTSRTDTQYF. The full variable domain, its missing parts supplied by reference TRBV11-2 and TRBJ2-3, is EAGVAQSPRYKIIEKRQSVAFWCNPISGHATLYWYQQILGQGPKLLIQFQNNGVVDDSQLPKDRFSAERLKGVDSTLKIQPAKLEDSAVYLCASSTLRTSRTDTQYFGPGTRLTVL.

J is TRBJ2-2 and V is TRBV19, with TRBD1 matching over 12 bases. V was pared by 7 bases and J by 4 bases, with 10 bases of the junction left unmatched. Germline assignment: CDR1 LNHDA and CDR2 SQIVND (reference sequence). This CDR3 spans 17 amino acids. This chain's CDR3 is CASTNYGTGGLTGELFF. As DNA, the CDR3 is TGTGCCAGTACTAATTACGGGACAGGGGGCCTCACCGGGGAGCTGTTTTTT.

This clone was observed a single time. V gene TRBV29-1 combines with J gene TRBJ2-1, with 8 bases lining up with TRBD2. V shed 4 bases, J shed 2 bases, and the junction held 7 bases outside the gene matches. The CDR3 totals 15 residues. The germline gives CDR1 SQVTM, CDR2 ANQGSEA. The CDR3 region is CSVGRKLAAYNEQFF. The CDR3 bases are TGCAGCGTTGGAAGGAAACTAGCGGCCTACAATGAGCAGTTCTTC.

This chain uses TRBV7-9 with TRBJ1-6; the D gene is possibly TRBD1 (5 bases). The CDR3 loop spans 13 amino acids. Looked up from germline, CDR1 is SEHNR and CDR2 is FQNEAQ (reference sequence). V was shortened by 4 bases and J by 7 bases, with 8 bases between the two germline ends. The CDR3 here is CASSWDANSPLHF. CDR3 DNA: TGTGCCAGCAGCTGGGACGCAAATTCACCCCTCCACTTT.

The chain combines TRBV11-2 with TRBJ2-7, with D perhaps TRBD2 (7 bases). Trimming pared 4 bases from V and 3 bases from J, leaving 13 bases between. Germline V gene lookup returns CDR1 SGHAT and CDR2 FQNNGV. The CDR3 runs 14 residues. In nucleotides, the CDR3 is TGTGCCAGCAGCTCTGCGGGGGACAACTACGAGCAGTACTTC. Translating it yields CASSSAGDNYEQYF.

V usage is TRBV13 and J usage is TRBJ1-1; 7 nucleotides align to TRBD1. V lost 3 bases, J lost 0 bases, and 7 bases stayed unmatched. CDR1 and CDR2 (germline): PRHDT, FYEKMQ (reference sequence). This CDR3 is built from 16 residues. The CDR3 loop reads CASSFTGVGVNTEAFF. CDR3 bases: TGTGCCAGCAGCTTCACAGGGGTAGGGGTGAACACTGAAGCTTTCTTT.

CDR3 bases: TGTGCCAGCAGTTCAGGGAAGAGGGTGAAAGAGACCCAGTACTTC. This translates into CASSSGKRVKETQYF. The chain combines TRBV27 with TRBJ2-5; TRBD1 or TRBD2 may be the D gene (5 bases each). Per the germline V gene, CDR1 is MNHEY and CDR2 is SMNVEV (reference sequence). Trimming pared 4 bases from V and 3 bases from J, leaving 15 bases between. CDR3 length: 15 residues.

The chain has TRBV6-5 and TRBJ2-5, with D possibly matching TRBD2 (5 bases). V lost 7 bases and J 5 bases, leaving 11 bases between the germline ends. CDR1 is MNHEY, CDR2 SVGAGI, per germline. The CDR3 runs to 12 residues. The CDR3 sequence: CASTEGGETQYF. The CDR3 DNA is TGTGCCAGCACCGAGGGCGGGGAGACCCAGTACTTC.

The genes are TRBV9 and TRBJ1-1, with no clear D. The CDR3 has 15 residues. Between the trimmed V and J ends, which lost 1 base and 0 bases, there was a span of 10 bases. The V gene's germline CDR1 is SGDLS and CDR2 YYNGEE. CDR3 residues: CASSVSETLNTEAFF. DNA of the CDR3: TGTGCCAGCAGCGTAAGTGAGACACTGAACACTGAAGCTTTCTTT. The full variable domain, with the rest looked up from reference TRBV9 and TRBJ1-1, is DSGVTQTPKHLITATGQRVTLRCSPRSGDLSVYWYQQSLDQGLQFLIQYYNGEERAKGNILERFSAQQFPDLHSELNLSSLELGDSALYFCASSVSETLNTEAFFGQGTRLTVV.

The J gene is TRBJ1-1, the V gene TRBV5-1; 7 nucleotides line up with TRBD1. The length of the CDR3 is 16 residues. The germline CDR1 and CDR2 sequences are SGHRS and YFSETQ. V lost 0 bases, J lost 1 base, and 6 bases stayed unmatched. CDR3: CASSLEGQKANTEAFF. The CDR3 region has the DNA TGCGCCAGCAGCTTGGAGGGACAGAAAGCGAACACTGAAGCTTTCTTT.

J is TRBJ2-3 and V is TRBV5-1, with 7 bases aligning to TRBD1. CDR1 is SGHRS and CDR2 is YFSETQ in the germline V gene. This CDR3 comprises 15 residues. After removal of 0 bases from V and 4 bases from J, the junction contained 5 bases not matched to a gene. The CDR3 DNA reads TGCGCCAGCAGCTTGGACGACAGGGCCGCAGATACGCAGTATTTT. This translates into CASSLDDRAADTQYF.

The J gene is TRBJ1-4, the V gene TRBV2; possible D gene TRBD1, 6 bases. V was shortened by 6 bases and J by 7 bases, with 15 bases between the two germline ends. From germline, CDR1 is SNHLY and CDR2 FYNNEI. This CDR3 has 14 residues. CDR3 DNA: TGTGCCAGCAGGGTTTCGGGGGCGGGTGAAAAACTGTTTTTT. Translating it yields CASRVSGAGEKLFF.

The chain couples TRBV5-1 to TRBJ2-7; 10 bases fit TRBD1. CDR1 is SGHRS and CDR2 is YFSETQ in the germline V gene. The CDR3 is 16 residues long. Trimming took 0 bases from V and 0 from J; bases not matched to a gene: 3. CDR3 bases: TGCGCCAGCAGCTTGGCTTGGACAGGGGGCTCCTACGAGCAGTACTTC. Protein: CASSLAWTGGSYEQYF. The full variable domain, its missing parts supplied by reference TRBV5-1 and TRBJ2-7, is KAGVTQTPRYLIKTRGQQVTLSCSPISGHRSVSWYQQTPGQGLQFLFEYFSETQRNKGNFPGRFSGRQFSNSRSEMNVSTLELGDSALYLCASSLAWTGGSYEQYFGPGTRLTVT.

J is TRBJ1-6 and V is TRBV6-5; D call uncertain. V dropped 4 bases and J dropped 2 bases, with 9 bases sitting between them. The CDR3 runs 15 residues. CDR1 and CDR2 from the germline V gene are MNHEY and SVGAGI. The CDR3 bases are TGTGCCAGCAGTTCCGTTCAAGCCTATAATTCACCCCTCCACTTT. This translates into CASSSVQAYNSPLHF.

This rearrangement joins TRBV28 to TRBJ2-7; unclear D gene. The CDR3 runs to 13 residues. Germline V CDR1 and CDR2: MDHEN, SYDVKM. Deletions cut 4 bases from V and 2 bases from J, with 9 bases between. For the CDR3, the DNA is TGTGCCAGCAGTTCCCCGACCCCCTACGAGCAGTACTTC. As protein: CASSSPTPYEQYF.

This rearrangement joins TRBV18 to TRBJ2-1; 8 bases are shared with TRBD2. The CDR3 contains 15 residues. Per germline, CDR1 KGHSH and CDR2 LQKENI. The J segment lost 5 bases and the V segment lost 3 bases, leaving 6 bases of the junction unmatched. CDR3 in DNA: TGTGCCAGCTCACCTGCCGGGACTAGGAACAATGAGCAGTTCTTC. Residues: CASSPAGTRNNEQFF. The whole variable domain, filled in from reference TRBV18 and TRBJ2-1, reads NAGVMQNPRHLVRRRGQEARLRCSPMKGHSHVYWYRQLPEEGLKFMVYLQKENIIDESGMPKERFSAEFPKEGPSILRIQQVVRGDSAAYFCASSPAGTRNNEQFFGPGTRLTVL.

The CDR3 spells CASSLAGRTGTYEQYF. The CDR3 nucleotides read TGCGCCAGCAGCTTGGCTGGCAGGACGGGAACCTACGAGCAGTACTTC. The chain has TRBV5-1 and TRBJ2-7; D is perhaps TRBD2 (5 bases). The V end lost 0 bases, the J end lost 2 bases, and 15 bases lay between the germline ends. This CDR3 region has 16 residues. CDR1 is SGHRS and CDR2 is YFSETQ in the germline V gene.

The V call is TRBV6-4, the J call TRBJ2-1, with TRBD2 matching over 7 bases. This CDR3 spans 17 amino acids. The V gene's germline CDR1 is MRHNA and CDR2 SNTAGT. Unmatched junction bases numbered 18, after V lost 8 bases and J lost 5 bases. This CDR3 reads CASPTAGESPPNNEQFF. In DNA form, the CDR3 reads TGTGCCAGCCCTACGGCGGGGGAATCGCCGCCCAACAATGAGCAGTTCTTC.

This rearrangement joins TRBV28 to TRBJ1-1, with D perhaps matching TRBD1 (6 bases). This CDR3 spans 15 amino acids. V lost 6 bases and J 4 bases, leaving 18 bases between the germline ends. Germline values: CDR1 MDHEN, CDR2 SYDVKM. CDR3 amino acids: CASSPWGALTTEAFF. CDR3 in DNA: TGTGCCAGCAGCCCCTGGGGGGCTTTGACCACTGAAGCTTTCTTT.

This rearrangement joins TRBV27 to TRBJ2-7, with 8 positions matching TRBD2. The germline CDR1 and CDR2 sequences are MNHEY and SMNVEV (reference sequence). V lost 6 bases to trimming and J lost 6 bases; unmatched junction nucleotides: 16. The CDR3 consists of 16 residues. The CDR3 DNA follows: TGTGCCAGCAGCCTGGAGCCGGGACTAGTCTCCCTCGAGCAGTACTTC. It codes for CASSLEPGLVSLEQYF.